Listed below are T cell receptor beta chains from one sample, sequenced in a study of T-cell memory formation after mild COVID-19. TCRdb analysed the 5' RACE reads with MiXCR anew, one entry per CDR3 protein. Among 400,000 to 500,000 distinct CDR3 sequences listed, about 20% were seen once. The specimen was PBMCs or a T cell subset sorted from them (not recorded which). Receptor source: an adult woman who had mild COVID-19 (a few samples of this study predate the infection). Cell type and time point are not known. The CDR3 runs from the conserved cysteine through the conserved F or W. D genes are given only for firm matches. Size values are once, few and many counts, or a class for expanded clones, and some rows have none.

D: TRBD1
size: .
V: TRBV24-1
J: TRBJ1-2
DNA: TGTGCCACCAGTGGCGCCGGGACAGCCTATGGCTACACCTTC
CDR3: CATSGAGTAYGYTF

D: TRBD2
size: few
V: TRBV7-6
J: TRBJ2-1
DNA: TGTGCCAGCACCCGGAGCGGGGGGGCTTACAATGAGCAGTTCTTC
CDR3: CASTRSGGAYNEQFF

D: .
size: .
V: TRBV12-3/TRBV12-4
J: TRBJ2-5
DNA: TGTGCCAGCAGTTCAGCGGACGGTGAGACCCAGTACTTC
CDR3: CASSSADGETQYF

D: .
size: .
V: TRBV7-2
J: TRBJ2-1
DNA: TGTGCCAGCAGCTTAAGGCCCGGGTTCGACAATGAGCAGTTCTTC
CDR3: CASSLRPGFDNEQFF

D: .
size: few
V: TRBV12-3/TRBV12-4
J: TRBJ2-1
DNA: TGTGCCAGCAGTATAGATGAGCAGTTCTTC
CDR3: CASSIDEQFF

D: TRBD1
size: .
V: TRBV7-9
J: TRBJ2-3
DNA: TGTGCCAGCAGCTTCGGGACAGCGAGACTCACAGATACGCAGTATTTT
CDR3: CASSFGTARLTDTQYF

D: TRBD2
size: few
V: TRBV3-1
J: TRBJ2-3
DNA: TGTGCCAGCAGCCAAGGTCGACTAGCAACCGATACGCAGTATTTT
CDR3: CASSQGRLATDTQYF

D: .
size: .
V: TRBV7-8
J: TRBJ2-7
DNA: TGTGCCAGCAGCTCACTTAAGTTGTACGAGCAGTACTTC
CDR3: CASSSLKLYEQYF

D: .
size: many
V: TRBV12-3/TRBV12-4
J: TRBJ2-7
DNA: TGTGCCAGCAGCAGAACCTACGAGCAGTACTTC
CDR3: CASSRTYEQYF

D: TRBD1
size: few
V: TRBV10-3
J: TRBJ2-3
DNA: TGTGCCATCAGTGAGTCTGTCCTCCAGGGGGCTGATACAGATACGCAGTATTTT
CDR3: CAISESVLQGADTDTQYF